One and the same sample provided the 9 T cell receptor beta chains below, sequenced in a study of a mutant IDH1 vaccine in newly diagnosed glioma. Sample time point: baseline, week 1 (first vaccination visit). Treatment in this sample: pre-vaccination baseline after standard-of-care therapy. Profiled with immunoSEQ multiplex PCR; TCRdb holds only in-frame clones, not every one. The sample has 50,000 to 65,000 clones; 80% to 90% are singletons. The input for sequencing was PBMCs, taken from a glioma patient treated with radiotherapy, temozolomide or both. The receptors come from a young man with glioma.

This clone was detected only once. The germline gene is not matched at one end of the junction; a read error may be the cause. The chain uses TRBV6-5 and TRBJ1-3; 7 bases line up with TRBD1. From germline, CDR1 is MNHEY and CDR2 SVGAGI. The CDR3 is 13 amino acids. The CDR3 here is CASSYSGQAEVIF. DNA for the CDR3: TGTGCCAGCAGTTACTCCGGACAGGCCGAAGTGATCTTT.

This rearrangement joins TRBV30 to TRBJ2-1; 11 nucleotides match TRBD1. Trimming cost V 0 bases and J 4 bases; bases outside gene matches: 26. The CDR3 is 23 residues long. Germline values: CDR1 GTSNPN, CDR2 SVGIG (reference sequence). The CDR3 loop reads CAWSVFYPNLNRDRGKGYNEQFF. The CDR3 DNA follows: TGTGCCTGGAGTGTATTTTATCCCAACCTCAACCGGGACAGGGGGAAAGGGTACAATGAGCAGTTCTTC.

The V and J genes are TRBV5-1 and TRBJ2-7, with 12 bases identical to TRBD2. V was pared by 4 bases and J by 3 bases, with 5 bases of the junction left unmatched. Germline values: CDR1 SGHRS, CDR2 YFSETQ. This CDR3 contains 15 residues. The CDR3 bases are TGCGCCAGCAGCCTAAGGACTAGCGGGGACTACGAGCAGTACTTC. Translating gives CASSLRTSGDYEQYF.

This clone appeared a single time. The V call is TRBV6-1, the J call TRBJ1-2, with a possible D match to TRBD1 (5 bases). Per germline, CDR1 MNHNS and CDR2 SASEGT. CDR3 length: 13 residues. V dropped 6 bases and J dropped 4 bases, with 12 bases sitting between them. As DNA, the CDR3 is TGTGCCAGCAGCCTTCAGGGCCTCTATGGCTACACCTTC. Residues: CASSLQGLYGYTF.

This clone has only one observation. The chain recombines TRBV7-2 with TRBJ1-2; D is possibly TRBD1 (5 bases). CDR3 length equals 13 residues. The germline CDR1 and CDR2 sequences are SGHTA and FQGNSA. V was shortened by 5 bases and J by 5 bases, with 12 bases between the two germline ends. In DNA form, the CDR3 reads TGTGCCAGCAGCCCAAGGGGTGCGTATGGCTACACCTTC. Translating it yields CASSPRGAYGYTF.

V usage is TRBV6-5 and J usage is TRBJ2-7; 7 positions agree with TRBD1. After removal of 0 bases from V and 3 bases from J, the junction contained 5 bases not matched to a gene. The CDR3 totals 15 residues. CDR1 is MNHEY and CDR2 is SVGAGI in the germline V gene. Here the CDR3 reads CASSYSGTVRYEQYF. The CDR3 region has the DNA TGTGCCAGCAGTTACTCCGGGACAGTACGCTACGAGCAGTACTTC.

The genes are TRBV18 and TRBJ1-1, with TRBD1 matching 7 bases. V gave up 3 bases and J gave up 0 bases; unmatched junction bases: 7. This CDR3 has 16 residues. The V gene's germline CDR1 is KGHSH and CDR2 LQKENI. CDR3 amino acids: CASSPTQGQLNTEAFF. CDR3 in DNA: TGTGCCAGCTCACCGACGCAGGGACAGCTGAACACTGAAGCTTTCTTT.

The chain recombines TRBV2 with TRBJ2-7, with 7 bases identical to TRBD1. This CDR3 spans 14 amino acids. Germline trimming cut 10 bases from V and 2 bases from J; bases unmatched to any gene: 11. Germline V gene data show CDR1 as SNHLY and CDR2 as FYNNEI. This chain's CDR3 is CATSRQGNAYEQYF. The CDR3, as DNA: TGTGCCACCTCCCGACAGGGAAACGCCTACGAGCAGTACTTC.

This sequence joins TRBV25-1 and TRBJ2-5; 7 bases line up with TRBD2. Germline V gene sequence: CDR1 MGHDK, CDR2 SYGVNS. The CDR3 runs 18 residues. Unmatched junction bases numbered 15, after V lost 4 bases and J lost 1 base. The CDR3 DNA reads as TGTGCCAGCAGTGGAGACGGGACGCGGGAGTACTTCCAAGAGACCCAGTACTTC. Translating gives CASSGDGTREYFQETQYF.